This note documents a single TCR beta chain sequence. Its antigen is currently unknown. Via MiXCR, TCRdb re-called the 5' RACE reads, giving one row per CDR3 protein. This sample has approximately 1.8 million distinct CDR3 sequences, with about 30% found just once. The CDR3 totals 14 residues. Trimming took off 1 base at V and 10 bases at J, with 14 bases between the two ends. Germline V CDR1 and CDR2: LGHDT, YNNKEL (reference sequence). This specimen belongs to a study of identical twins. General study points: Cord blood beta clonotypes present at high abundance carried fewer insertions; no such pattern appeared in memory repertoires. Invariant MAIT and iNKT cells are populations that could partly confound zero-insertion analyses.

V gene TRBV3-1 combines with J gene TRBJ2-1, with D possibly TRBD2 on 6 matching bases. Sequenced: cord blood. This TCR was sampled from a newborn girl in good health. The CDR3 region is CASSQGELRGEQFF. The CDR3 coding sequence is TGTGCCAGCAGCCAAGGAGAGCTCCGGGGGGAGCAGTTCTTC.